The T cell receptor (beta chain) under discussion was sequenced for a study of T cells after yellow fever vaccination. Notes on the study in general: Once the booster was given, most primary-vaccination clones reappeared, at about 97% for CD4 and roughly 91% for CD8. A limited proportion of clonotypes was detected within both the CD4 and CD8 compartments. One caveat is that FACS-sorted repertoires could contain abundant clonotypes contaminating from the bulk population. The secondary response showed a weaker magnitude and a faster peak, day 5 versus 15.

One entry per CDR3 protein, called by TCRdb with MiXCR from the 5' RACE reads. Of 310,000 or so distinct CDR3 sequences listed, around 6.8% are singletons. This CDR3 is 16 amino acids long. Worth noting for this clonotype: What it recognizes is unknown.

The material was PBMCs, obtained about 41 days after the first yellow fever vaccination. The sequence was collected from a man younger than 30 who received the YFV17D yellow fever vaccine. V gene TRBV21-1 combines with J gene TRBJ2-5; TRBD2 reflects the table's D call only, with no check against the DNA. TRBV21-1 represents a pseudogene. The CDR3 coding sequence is TGTGCCAGCCTAGAGGTGGGGCCGAGGAACCAAGAGACCCAGTACTTC. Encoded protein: CASLEVGPRNQETQYF.